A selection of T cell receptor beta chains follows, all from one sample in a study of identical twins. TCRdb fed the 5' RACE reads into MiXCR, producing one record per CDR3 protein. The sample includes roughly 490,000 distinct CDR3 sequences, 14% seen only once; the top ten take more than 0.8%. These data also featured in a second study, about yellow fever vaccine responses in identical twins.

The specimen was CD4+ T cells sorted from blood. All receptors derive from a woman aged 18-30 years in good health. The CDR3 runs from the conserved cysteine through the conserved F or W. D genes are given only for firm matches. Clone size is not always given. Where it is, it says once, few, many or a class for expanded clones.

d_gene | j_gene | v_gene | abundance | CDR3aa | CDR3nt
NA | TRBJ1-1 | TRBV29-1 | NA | CSVRGPMNTEAFF | TGCAGCGTAAGGGGTCCGATGAACACTGAAGCTTTCTTT
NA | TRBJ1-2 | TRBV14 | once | CASSQDIGVGYTF | TGTGCCAGCAGCCAAGATATAGGGGTTGGCTACACCTTC
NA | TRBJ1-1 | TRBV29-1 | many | CSVDQGRNTEAFF | TGCAGCGTTGACCAGGGTCGGAACACTGAAGCTTTCTTT
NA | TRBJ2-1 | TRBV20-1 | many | CSASGGRGQYNEQFF | TGCAGTGCTAGTGGGGGCAGAGGTCAATACAATGAGCAGTTCTTC
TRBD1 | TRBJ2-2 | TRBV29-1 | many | CSVLIWDRGGLANTGELFF | TGCAGCGTTCTTATCTGGGACAGGGGAGGACTCGCGAACACCGGGGAGCTGTTTTTT
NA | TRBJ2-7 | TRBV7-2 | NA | CASSLTSGEQYF | TGTGCCAGCAGCTTAACAAGCGGGGAGCAGTACTTC
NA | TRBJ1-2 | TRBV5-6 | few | CASSLGLIAHYGYTF | TGTGCCAGCAGCTTGGGGCTGATAGCGCACTATGGCTACACCTTC
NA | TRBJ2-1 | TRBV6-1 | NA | CASSREPLGYNEQFF | TGTGCCAGCAGCCGGGAGCCCCTGGGCTACAATGAGCAGTTCTTC
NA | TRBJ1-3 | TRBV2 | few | CASSGALVLRSGNTIYF | TGTGCCAGCAGTGGGGCCCTCGTATTACGCTCTGGAAACACCATATATTTT
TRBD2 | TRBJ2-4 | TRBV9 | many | CASSVGGGLAKNIQYF | TGTGCCAGCAGCGTAGGGGGGGGTTTAGCCAAAAACATTCAGTACTTC
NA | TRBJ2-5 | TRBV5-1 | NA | CASSPLMQETQYF | TGCGCCAGCAGCCCGTTAATGCAAGAGACCCAGTACTTC
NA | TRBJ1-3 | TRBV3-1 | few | CASSHPPSRTAGNTIYF | TGTGCCAGCAGCCACCCCCCTTCAAGGACAGCTGGAAACACCATATATTTT
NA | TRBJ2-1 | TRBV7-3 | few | CASSLNPNYNEQFF | TGTGCCAGCAGCTTAAACCCAAACTACAATGAGCAGTTCTTC
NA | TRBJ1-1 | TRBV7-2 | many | CASSLRGWGTEAFF | TGTGCCAGCAGCCTCAGGGGTTGGGGCACTGAAGCTTTCTTT
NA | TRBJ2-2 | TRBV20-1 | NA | CSASPRATGELFF | TGCAGTGCTAGTCCCCGAGCCACCGGGGAGCTGTTTTTT
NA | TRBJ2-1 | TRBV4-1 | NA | CASSQESPGAPYNEQFF | TGCGCCAGCAGCCAAGAGAGTCCGGGAGCCCCCTACAATGAGCAGTTCTTC
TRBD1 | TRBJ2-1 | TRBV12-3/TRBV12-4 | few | CASSNRDSFNEQFF | TGTGCCAGCAGTAACCGGGACAGTTTCAATGAGCAGTTCTTC
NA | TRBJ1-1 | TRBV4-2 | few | CASSRGPENTEAFF | TGTGCCAGCAGCCGAGGGCCTGAAAACACTGAAGCTTTCTTT
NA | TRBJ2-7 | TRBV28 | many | CASSLGPSYEQYF | TGCGCCAGCAGCTTGGGCCCTAGCTACGAGCAGTACTTC
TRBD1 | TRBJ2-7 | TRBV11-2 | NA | CASRPLSGPGQGLSYEQYF | TGTGCCAGCAGACCATTAAGCGGTCCGGGACAGGGGTTGTCCTACGAGCAGTACTTC
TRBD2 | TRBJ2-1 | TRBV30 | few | CAWSTSGRAGTYNEQFF | TGTGCCTGGAGTACCAGCGGGAGGGCCGGGACCTACAATGAGCAGTTCTTC
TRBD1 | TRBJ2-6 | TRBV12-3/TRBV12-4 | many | CASRQGSSGANVLTF | TGTGCCAGCAGACAGGGGTCCTCTGGGGCCAACGTCCTGACTTTC